These 17 T cell receptor beta chains were sequenced from one sample in a study of shared clonotypes between healthy human individuals. The repertoire was sequenced with immunoSEQ multiplex PCR; TCRdb's copy has only in-frame clones and lacks some. Among 2 million to 2.5 million clones listed, approximately 95% were seen once. Sequencing was performed on naive CD4+ T cells from PBMCs. Subset given: CD45RA+ positively selected. These receptors all come from a man aged 18 to 30 in good health. Some clones in this sample may be carry-over from other donors' samples.

The V and J genes are TRBV5-1 and TRBJ2-7, with 8 bases that match TRBD1. Germline V gives CDR1 SGHRS, CDR2 YFSETQ. The CDR3 contains 15 residues. V shed 1 base and J 2 bases; nucleotides not matched to a gene: 5. The chain's CDR3 is CASSLRDRSTYEQYF. CDR3 DNA sequence: TGCGCCAGCAGCTTGAGGGACAGGTCTACCTACGAGCAGTACTTC.

The V call is TRBV5-1, the J call TRBJ2-5; the match to TRBD2 covers 11 bases. V shed 4 bases and J 5 bases; nucleotides not matched to a gene: 4. Germline loops: CDR1 SGHRS, CDR2 YFSETQ. The CDR3 runs 14 residues. Written as DNA, the CDR3 is TGCGCCAGCAGCCAGACTAGCGGGATTGAGACCCAGTACTTC. Translating gives CASSQTSGIETQYF.

The chain is built from TRBV19 and TRBJ1-1; D may be TRBD1 (6 bases). This CDR3 comprises 15 residues. In germline, CDR1 is LNHDA, CDR2 SQIVND (reference sequence). With 6 bases removed from V and 4 bases from J, the gap between germline ends came to 18 bases. CDR3 bases: TGTGCCAGTAGCGACCTACAGGGAAGGGTCACTGAAGCTTTCTTT. Its protein is CASSDLQGRVTEAFF.

With regard to this clone: Other nucleotide sequences from this sample produce the same CDR3. The rearrangement links TRBV7-9 to TRBJ1-1, with D perhaps TRBD1 (6 bases). The V gene lost 0 bases and the J gene lost 4 bases, with 12 bases spanning the gap. The CDR3 has 15 residues. Germline CDR1 reads SEHNR; CDR2 reads FQNEAQ (reference sequence). CDR3: CASSLARGQGTEAFF. CDR3 in DNA: TGTGCCAGCAGCTTAGCGCGGGGGCAAGGCACTGAAGCTTTCTTT.

The chain has TRBV7-9 and TRBJ2-1; 9 bases align to TRBD2. This CDR3 is 18 amino acids long. Germline CDR1 SEHNR, CDR2 FQNEAQ (reference sequence). With 4 bases clipped from V and 2 bases from J, the junction kept 12 bases outside the gene matches. CDR3: CASSSPFPASGTYNEQFF. DNA for the CDR3: TGTGCCAGCAGCTCCCCCTTTCCAGCTAGCGGGACCTACAATGAGCAGTTCTTC.

The rearrangement links TRBV4-2 to TRBJ1-3; weak D call: TRBD1 (5 bases). V was trimmed by 2 bases and J by 0 bases, leaving 14 bases between them. The CDR3 is made up of 17 amino acids. Germline values: CDR1 LGHNA, CDR2 YNFKEQ. The CDR3 here is CASSQKTTGISGNTIYF. CDR3 DNA: TGTGCCAGCAGCCAAAAAACTACAGGTATCTCTGGAAACACCATATATTTT.

This sequence joins TRBV6-5 and TRBJ2-1; no clear D. Trimming took off 6 bases at V and 7 bases at J, with 10 bases between the two ends. The germline gives CDR1 MNHEY, CDR2 SVGAGI. There are 12 residues in the CDR3. CDR3 DNA sequence: TGTGCCAGCAGCCCCAAAGGGAATGAGCAGTTCTTC. As protein: CASSPKGNEQFF.

The chain combines TRBV5-1 with TRBJ2-7; 8 bases align to TRBD1. This CDR3 region has 16 residues. V shed 5 bases, J shed 2 bases, and the junction held 12 bases outside the gene matches. Germline lookup yields CDR1 SGHRS and CDR2 YFSETQ. The CDR3 region is CASRTPPGQGPYEQYF. DNA for the CDR3: TGCGCCAGCAGGACGCCCCCCGGACAGGGTCCCTACGAGCAGTACTTC.

V is TRBV6-6 and J is TRBJ2-2; D gene uncertain. V lost 8 bases, J lost 6 bases, and 16 bases lay in between. This CDR3 spans 14 amino acids. Germline loops: CDR1 MNHNY, CDR2 SVGAGI (reference sequence). CDR3 residues: CASVYSIPPGELFF. The CDR3 region has the DNA TGTGCCAGCGTTTATTCAATTCCCCCCGGGGAGCTGTTTTTT.

This sequence joins TRBV9 and TRBJ1-3; 7 bases match TRBD1. Germline-derived CDR1 and CDR2 are SGDLS and YYNGEE. The CDR3 covers 17 residues. The V gene end was trimmed by 0 bases and the J gene end by 3 bases; junction bases not matched to a gene: 9. CDR3 DNA sequence: TGTGCCAGCAGCGTAGATGTGGGACAGCAATTTGGAAACACCATATATTTT. It is translated as CASSVDVGQQFGNTIYF.

This chain joins TRBV28 and TRBJ2-7; 8 bases fit TRBD1. The CDR3 length is 18 residues. Germline CDR1 and CDR2: MDHEN and SYDVKM. V lost 5 bases and J lost 0; bases outside the gene matches: 15. The CDR3 sequence: CASSNAPGQGFNSYEQYF. The CDR3 DNA reads as TGTGCCAGCAGTAACGCACCTGGACAGGGCTTTAACTCCTACGAGCAGTACTTC.

This chain joins TRBV7-2 and TRBJ1-1; D is uncertain. V was shortened by 2 bases and J by 10 bases, with 20 bases between the two germline ends. CDR3 length: 15 amino acids. CDR1 SGHTA and CDR2 FQGNSA come from the germline V gene. The CDR3 DNA reads TGTGCCAGCAGCTTAATACTTATACAGCTCGGCGGAGCTTTCTTT. Protein sequence: CASSLILIQLGGAFF. The variable domain in full, with the rest retrieved from reference TRBV7-2 and TRBJ1-1, is GAGVSQSPSNKVTEKGKDVELRCDPISGHTALYWYRQSLGQGLEFLIYFQGNSAPDKSGLPSDRFSAERTGGSVSTLTIQRTQQEDSAVYLCASSLILIQLGGAFFGQGTRLTVV.

This chain links TRBV28 with TRBJ1-1; D unresolved. Trimming took off 11 bases at V and 5 bases at J, with 18 bases between the two ends. The CDR3 has 13 residues. The V gene's germline CDR1 is MDHEN and CDR2 SYDVKM. The CDR3, as DNA: TGTGCCGGTAGTACACTCCCAACGACTGAAGCTTTCTTT. Amino acids: CAGSTLPTTEAFF.

V usage is TRBV27 and J usage is TRBJ2-1; TRBD2 matches at 12 bases. In germline, CDR1 is MNHEY, CDR2 SMNVEV (reference sequence). This CDR3 region has 17 residues. V gave up 4 bases and J gave up 12 bases; unmatched junction bases: 16. For the CDR3, the DNA is TGTGCCAGCAGTTCCCGGACTAGCGGGAAAGTGAATATCGGGCAGTTCTTC. Its translation: CASSSRTSGKVNIGQFF.

The table lists this clone with a count of one. J is TRBJ1-1 and V is TRBV9, with D possibly matching TRBD1 (6 bases). This CDR3 comprises 16 residues. The germline CDR1 and CDR2 sequences are SGDLS and YYNGEE. Trimming took 0 bases from V and 4 from J, leaving 16 bases between them. CDR3 bases: TGTGCCAGCAGCGTAGTGGGGGCCGCCGAGGGCACTGAAGCTTTCTTT. This translates into CASSVVGAAEGTEAFF.

This chain connects TRBV18 to TRBJ2-7, with TRBD1 matching over 9 bases. The CDR3 runs to 15 residues. The V gene's germline CDR1 is KGHSH and CDR2 LQKENI. J was trimmed by 4 bases and V by 5 bases; bases with no gene match: 9. The CDR3 is CASSSLGTGLYEQYF. As DNA, the CDR3 is TGTGCCAGCTCATCACTTGGGACAGGGCTATACGAGCAGTACTTC.

The V call is TRBV5-1, the J call TRBJ2-1; perhaps TRBD1 as D (8 bases). The V gene lost 1 base and the J gene lost 7 bases, with 15 bases spanning the gap. The germline gives CDR1 SGHRS, CDR2 YFSETQ. This CDR3 comprises 15 residues. CDR3 nucleotide sequence: TGCGCCAGCAGCTTGCTGACAGGGGAGGGGAATGAGCAGTTCTTC. As protein: CASSLLTGEGNEQFF.